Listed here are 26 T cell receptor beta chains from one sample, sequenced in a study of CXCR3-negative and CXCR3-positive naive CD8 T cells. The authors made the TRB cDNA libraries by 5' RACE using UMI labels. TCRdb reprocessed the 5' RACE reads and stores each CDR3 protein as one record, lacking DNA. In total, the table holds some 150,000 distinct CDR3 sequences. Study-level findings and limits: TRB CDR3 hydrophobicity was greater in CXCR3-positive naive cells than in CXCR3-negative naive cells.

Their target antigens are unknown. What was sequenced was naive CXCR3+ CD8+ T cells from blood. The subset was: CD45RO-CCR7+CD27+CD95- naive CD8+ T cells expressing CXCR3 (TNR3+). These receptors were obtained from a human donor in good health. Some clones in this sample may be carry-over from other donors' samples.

The CDR3 loop is CASSVDDSYNEQFF. The chain recombines TRBV9 with TRBJ2-1. The CDR3 is 14 residues long. Per germline, CDR1 SGDLS and CDR2 YYNGEE.

The CDR3 spells CASSDRLSDTQYF. This chain uses TRBV2 with TRBJ2-3. Per germline, CDR1 SNHLY and CDR2 FYNNEI. The CDR3 runs 13 residues.

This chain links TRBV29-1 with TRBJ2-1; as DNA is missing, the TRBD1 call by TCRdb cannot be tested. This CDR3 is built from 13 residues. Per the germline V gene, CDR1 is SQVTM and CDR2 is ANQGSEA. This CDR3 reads CSLRAGVLNEQFF.

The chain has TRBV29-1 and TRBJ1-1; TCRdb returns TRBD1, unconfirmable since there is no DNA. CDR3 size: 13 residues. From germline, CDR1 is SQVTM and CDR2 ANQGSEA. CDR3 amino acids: CSGVIRDSTEAFF. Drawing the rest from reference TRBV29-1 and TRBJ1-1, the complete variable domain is SAVISQKPSRDICQRGTSLTIQCQVDSQVTMMFWYRQQPGQSLTLIATANQGSEATYESGFVIDKFPISRPNLTFSTLTVSNMSPEDSSIYLCSGVIRDSTEAFFGQGTRLTVV.

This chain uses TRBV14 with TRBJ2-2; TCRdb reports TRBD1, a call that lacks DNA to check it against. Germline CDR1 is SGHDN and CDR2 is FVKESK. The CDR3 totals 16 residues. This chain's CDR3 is CASSQALAANTGELFF.

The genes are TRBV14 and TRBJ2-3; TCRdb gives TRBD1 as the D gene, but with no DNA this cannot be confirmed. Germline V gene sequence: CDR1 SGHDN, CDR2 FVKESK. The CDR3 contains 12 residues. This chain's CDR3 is CASRGTTDTQYF.

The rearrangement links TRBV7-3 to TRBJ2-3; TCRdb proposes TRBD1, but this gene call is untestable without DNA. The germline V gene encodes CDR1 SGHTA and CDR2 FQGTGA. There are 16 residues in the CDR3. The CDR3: CASSTPGGGGTDTQYF.

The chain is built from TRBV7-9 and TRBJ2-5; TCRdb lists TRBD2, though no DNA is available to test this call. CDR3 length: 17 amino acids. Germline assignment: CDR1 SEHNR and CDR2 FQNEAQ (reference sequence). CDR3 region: CASSPRRGVLGYNEKFF.

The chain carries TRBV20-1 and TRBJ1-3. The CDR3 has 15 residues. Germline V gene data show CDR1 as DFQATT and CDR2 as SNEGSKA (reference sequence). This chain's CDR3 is CSARSDEGTGNTIYF.

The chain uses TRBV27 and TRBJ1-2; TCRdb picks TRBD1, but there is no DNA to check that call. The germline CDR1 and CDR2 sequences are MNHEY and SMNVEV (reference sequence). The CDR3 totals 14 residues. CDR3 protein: CASSSPGTGYGYTF.

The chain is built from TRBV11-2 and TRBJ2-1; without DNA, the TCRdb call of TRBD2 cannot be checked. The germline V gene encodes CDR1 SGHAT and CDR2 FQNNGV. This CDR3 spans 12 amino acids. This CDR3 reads CASSLKAGVQFF. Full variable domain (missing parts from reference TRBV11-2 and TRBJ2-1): EAGVAQSPRYKIIEKRQSVAFWCNPISGHATLYWYQQILGQGPKLLIQFQNNGVVDDSQLPKDRFSAERLKGVDSTLKIQPAKLEDSAVYLCASSLKAGVQFFGPGTRLTVL.

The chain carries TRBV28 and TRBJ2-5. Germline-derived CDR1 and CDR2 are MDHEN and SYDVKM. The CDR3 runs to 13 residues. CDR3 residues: CASCERSQETQYF.

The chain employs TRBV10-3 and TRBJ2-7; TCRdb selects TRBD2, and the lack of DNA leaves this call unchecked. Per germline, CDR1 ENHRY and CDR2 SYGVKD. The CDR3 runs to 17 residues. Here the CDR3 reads CAISESKLAGQSYEQYF.

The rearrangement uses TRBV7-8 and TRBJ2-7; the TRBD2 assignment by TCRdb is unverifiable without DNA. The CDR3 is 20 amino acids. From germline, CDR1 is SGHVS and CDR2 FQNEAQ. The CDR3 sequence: CASSLVVRVWGSGSSYEQYF.

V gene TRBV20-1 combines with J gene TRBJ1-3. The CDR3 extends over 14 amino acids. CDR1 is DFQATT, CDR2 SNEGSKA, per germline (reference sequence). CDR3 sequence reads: CSAVTANSGNTIYF.

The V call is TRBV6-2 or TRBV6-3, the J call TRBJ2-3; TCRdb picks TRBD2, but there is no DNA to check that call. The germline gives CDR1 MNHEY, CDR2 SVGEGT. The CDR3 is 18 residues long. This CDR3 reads CASSLSGRYSDLTDTQYF.

CDR3 amino acids: CAITRDGLSEEQYF. This rearrangement joins TRBV10-3 to TRBJ2-7; there is no DNA to check the TCRdb D call of TRBD2. There are 14 residues in the CDR3. Germline-derived CDR1 and CDR2 are ENHRY and SYGVKD.

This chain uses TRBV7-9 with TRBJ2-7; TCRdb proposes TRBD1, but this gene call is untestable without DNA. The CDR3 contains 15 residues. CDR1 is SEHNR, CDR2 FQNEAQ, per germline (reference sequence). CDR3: CASSSPRDRHGEQYF.

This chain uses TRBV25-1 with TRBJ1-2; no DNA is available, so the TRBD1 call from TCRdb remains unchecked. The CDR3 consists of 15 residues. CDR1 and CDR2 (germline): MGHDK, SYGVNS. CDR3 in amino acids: CASSEPGQVIYGYTF.

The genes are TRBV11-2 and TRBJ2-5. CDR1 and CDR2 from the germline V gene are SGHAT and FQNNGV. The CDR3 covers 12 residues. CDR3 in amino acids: CASSLLGETQYF.

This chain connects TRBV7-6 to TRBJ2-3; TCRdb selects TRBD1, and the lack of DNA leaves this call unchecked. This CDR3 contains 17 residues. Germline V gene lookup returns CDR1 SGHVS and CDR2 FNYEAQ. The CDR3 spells CASSPPRQAQRVDTQYF.

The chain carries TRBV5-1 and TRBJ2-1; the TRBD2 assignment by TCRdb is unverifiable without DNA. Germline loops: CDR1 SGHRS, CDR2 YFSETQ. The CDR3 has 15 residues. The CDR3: CASSLRAGGPNEQFF.

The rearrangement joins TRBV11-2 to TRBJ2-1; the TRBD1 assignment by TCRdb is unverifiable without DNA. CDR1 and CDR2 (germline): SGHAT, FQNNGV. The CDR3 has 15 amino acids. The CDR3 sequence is CASRKVPGKGNEQFF.

The CDR3 region is CASSQDPGLEQYF. J is TRBJ2-7 and V is TRBV14; TCRdb gives TRBD1 as the D gene, but with no DNA this cannot be confirmed. The CDR3 loop spans 13 amino acids. CDR1 SGHDN and CDR2 FVKESK come from the germline V gene.

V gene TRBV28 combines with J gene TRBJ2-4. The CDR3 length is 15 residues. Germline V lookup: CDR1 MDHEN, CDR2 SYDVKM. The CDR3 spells CASTDDGSAKNIQYF.

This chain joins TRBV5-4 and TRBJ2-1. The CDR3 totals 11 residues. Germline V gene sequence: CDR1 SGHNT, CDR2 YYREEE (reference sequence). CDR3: CASGSYNEQFF.